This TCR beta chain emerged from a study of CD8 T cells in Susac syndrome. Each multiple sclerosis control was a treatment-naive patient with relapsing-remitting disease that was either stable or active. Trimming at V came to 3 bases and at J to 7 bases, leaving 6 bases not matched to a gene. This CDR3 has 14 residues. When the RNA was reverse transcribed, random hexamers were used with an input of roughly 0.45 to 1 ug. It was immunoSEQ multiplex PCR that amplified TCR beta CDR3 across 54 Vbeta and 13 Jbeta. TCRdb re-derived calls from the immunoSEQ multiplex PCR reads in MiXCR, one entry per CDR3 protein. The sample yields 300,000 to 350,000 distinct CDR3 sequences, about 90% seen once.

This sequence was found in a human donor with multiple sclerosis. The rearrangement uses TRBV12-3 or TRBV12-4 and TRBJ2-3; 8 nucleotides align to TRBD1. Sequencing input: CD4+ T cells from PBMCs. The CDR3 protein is CASSFQGAGNTQYF. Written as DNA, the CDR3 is TGTGCCAGCAGTTTCCAGGGGGCAGGGAATACGCAGTATTTT.